This TCR beta chain was documented in a study of cytomegalovirus exposure and HLA in healthy donors. Study findings and constraints: In a later analysis, TCR beta V- and J-gene trimming showed a link to a missense DCLRE1C variant.

13 Jbeta primers and 60 Vbeta primers were used for the PCR. This table comes from immunoSEQ multiplex PCR, and its TCRdb copy is limited to in-frame clones, with some not included. The sample gives about 100,000 clones, around 77% of which show up once; 8.5% to 10% is in the top ten. The CDR3 length is 14 residues. V was trimmed by 1 base and J by 8 bases, leaving 12 bases between them. The germline gives CDR1 MGHDK, CDR2 SYGVNS. On this clone: No antigen is known for it.

This receptor was obtained from a male donor in good health and CMV-seropositive. Sequencing was carried out using PBMCs. The chain employs TRBV25-1 and TRBJ2-1, with D perhaps TRBD1 (5 bases). The CDR3 here is CASSESTGGYEQFF. CDR3 bases: TGTGCCAGCAGTGAATCCACAGGTGGCTATGAGCAGTTCTTC.